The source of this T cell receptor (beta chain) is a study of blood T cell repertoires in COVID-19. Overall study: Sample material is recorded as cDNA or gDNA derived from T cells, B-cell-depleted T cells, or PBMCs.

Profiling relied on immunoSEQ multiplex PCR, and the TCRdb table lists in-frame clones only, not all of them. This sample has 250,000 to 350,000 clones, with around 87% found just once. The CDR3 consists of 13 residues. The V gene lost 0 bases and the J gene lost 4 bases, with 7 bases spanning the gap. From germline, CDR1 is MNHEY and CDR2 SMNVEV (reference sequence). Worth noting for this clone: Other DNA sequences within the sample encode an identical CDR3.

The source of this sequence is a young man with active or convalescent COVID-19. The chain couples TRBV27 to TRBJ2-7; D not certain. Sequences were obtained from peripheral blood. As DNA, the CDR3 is TGTGCCAGCAGTTTATCATCCGTATACGAGCAGTACTTC. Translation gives CASSLSSVYEQYF.